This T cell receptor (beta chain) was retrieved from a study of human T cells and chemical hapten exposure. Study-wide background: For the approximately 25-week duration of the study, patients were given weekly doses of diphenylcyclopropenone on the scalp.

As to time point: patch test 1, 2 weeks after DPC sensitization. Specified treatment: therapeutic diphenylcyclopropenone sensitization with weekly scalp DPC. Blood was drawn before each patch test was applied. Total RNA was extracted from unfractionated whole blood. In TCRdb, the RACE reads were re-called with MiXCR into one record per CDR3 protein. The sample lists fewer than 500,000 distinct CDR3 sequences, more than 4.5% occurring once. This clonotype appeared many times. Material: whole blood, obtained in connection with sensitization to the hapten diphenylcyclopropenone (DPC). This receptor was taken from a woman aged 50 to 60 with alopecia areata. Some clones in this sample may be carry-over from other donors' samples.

The DNA of the CDR3 is TGTGCCAGCAGTATGGACAGGGCCTACGAGCAGTACTTC. Protein: CASSMDRAYEQYF. The chain combines TRBV27 with TRBJ2-7; TRBD1 matches at 8 bases. V lost 5 bases to trimming and J lost 2 bases; unmatched junction nucleotides: 2. The CDR3 totals 13 residues. Germline loops: CDR1 MNHEY, CDR2 SMNVEV (reference sequence).